This T cell receptor beta chain was observed in a study of beta chain features in type 1 diabetes. Study information: Sorted cells, roughly 98,000,000 in number, were examined across all samples. General study results and limits: A moderate, significant TCRB CDR3 shortening appeared in type 1 diabetes across four CD4+ subsets.

Every bit of the isolated RNA underwent reverse transcription, so sequencing read expressed TCRB transcripts. The protocol was immunoSEQ multiplex PCR, while the TCRdb copy is restricted to in-frame clones and leaves out a portion. This sample has more than 300,000 clones, with approximately 8.2% found just once. Germline assignment: CDR1 SGHNT and CDR2 YYREEE (reference sequence). Trimming removed 6 bases from V and 5 bases from J; junction bases left unmatched: 4. The length of the CDR3 is 13 residues. This clone was observed a handful of times. Its specificity is not known. The clonotype originates from a woman aged 18-35 years in good health. V gene TRBV5-4 combines with J gene TRBJ2-1; 8 nucleotides line up with TRBD2. Input material: central memory CD4+ T cells from blood. CDR3 amino acids: CASTGGPHNEQFF. The CDR3 region has the DNA TGTGCCAGCACGGGAGGGCCCCACAATGAGCAGTTCTTC.